This TCR beta chain was captured in a study of Ad26.COV2.S vaccination and SARS-CoV-2 variants (dated by TCRdb to the early 2020s). Broadly, across the study: Vaccine-arm donors came from COV1001, a multicentre, randomized, double-blind, placebo-controlled phase I-IIa trial of Ad26.COV2.S in healthy adults. Ad26.COV2.S was administered intramuscularly at 5 x 10^10 or 1 x 10^11 viral particles, either as a single shot or as two shots given 56 days apart. Trial participants were randomized into five groups of five: low-dose or high-dose Ad26.COV2.S given once or twice, or placebo on both occasions. Throughout the experiments and outcome assessment, investigators stayed blinded to trial group allocation. A total of around 32 samples were included in the TCR-sequenced set, comprising roughly 20 Ad26.COV2.S vaccine recipients, 5 placebo recipients and 8 SARS-CoV-2 convalescent individuals. The specificity and breadth of SARS-CoV-2-reactive T cell receptors after Ad26.COV2.S vaccination were assessed by TCRbeta repertoire sequencing.

Its CDR3 holds 14 amino acids, cysteine through phenylalanine. The CDR3 DNA has 42 bases and is translated from base 1. CDR1 and CDR2, per the germline V gene, are SGDLS and YYNGEE. Deletion took 1 base off V and 2 bases off J, with a span of 8 bases between the germline ends. The study at large found these results: After vaccination, spike-specific CD8+ and CD4+ T cell responses were reported to show substantial breadth. Spike-specific TCR breadth was higher in Ad26.COV2.S recipients than in placebo recipients (P = 0.0014). It was noted by the authors that total T cell responses may have been underestimated by the TCR breadth and depth analyses. The study lacked the statistical power to compare responses across vaccine doses or regimens. Non-spike TCR breadth was comparable between vaccine and placebo recipients, consistent with the vaccine containing only spike.

What the treatment or condition label conveys for this sample: around 19 received Ad26.COV2.S at low or high dose, single or two shots; a few received placebo; per-sample allocation not given. For vaccine and placebo recipients, repertoires were sequenced using samples collected on day 63 after the first injection. Between 29 July and 7 August 2020, Cohort 1b enrolled 25 adults aged 18-55 years at one site in Boston, USA. Ad26.COV2.S consisted of a replication-incompetent adenovirus type 26 vector by which a prefusion-stabilized SARS-CoV-2 spike protein from the original Wuhan strain was expressed. The immunoSEQ Assay was the method used to sequence TCRbeta CDR3 regions. After extraction, genomic DNA underwent amplification by bias-controlled multiplex PCR, followed by high-throughput sequencing. In the source study's methods: To quantify the absolute abundance of every unique TCRbeta CDR3 region, sequences were collapsed and filtered. T cell fraction was estimated by normalizing TCRbeta template counts to usable DNA, with usable DNA measured through amplification of reference genes found in all nucleated cells. Repertoire TCRs were annotated as SARS-CoV-2-specific by exact matching of V gene, CDR3 amino acid sequence and J gene to a known reactive TCR set. MIRA supplied the reference SARS-CoV-2 TCR set, which was filtered for enrichment in COVID-19-positive ImmuneCODE repertoires so that public or cross-reactive TCRs were removed. Using the MIRA antigens, annotated TCRs were further analysed by specific ORF or by position within an ORF. Breadth was defined as the number of annotated unique rearrangements divided by the total number of unique productive rearrangements, and depth was defined as the summed frequency of the annotated unique rearrangements. Group comparisons of TCR breadth used two-sided Wilcoxon rank-sum tests. TCRdb mirrors the immuneACCESS table, restricted to in-frame sequences. Some clones are absent from its copies; in checked studies, under half trace to an unresolved V gene, and the reason for the others is unknown. D and trimming come from the DNA, and the V and J calls and clone size come from that table. The sample table records about 350,000 clones; 85% to 90% of these occur just once. The ten largest clones represent 5% of the sample.

As regards this clone: Its antigen is not yet known. The input lacks base qualities; no much larger clone sits a single base away.

The sequenced sample was peripheral blood, obtained in a trial of Ad26.COV2.S vaccine versus placebo. This clonotype originated in a person aged 18 to 59 who received the Ad26.COV2.S COVID-19 vaccine or a placebo. The V and J genes are TRBV9 and TRBJ2-3; the D gene is possibly TRBD1 or TRBD2, each agreeing over 5 bases. The DNA is TGTGCCAGCAGCGTAACTGGGACCACAGATACGCAGTATTTT. The encoded protein is CASSVTGTTDTQYF.